The sequence of this T cell receptor (beta chain) was determined in a study of cytomegalovirus exposure and HLA in healthy donors. The PCR had 60 Vbeta and 13 Jbeta primers. The data were produced by immunoSEQ multiplex PCR, yet TCRdb's version contains in-frame clones alone and is incomplete. The sample table includes 45,000 or so clones. A note on this clone: Its antigen is undetermined.

Broader study findings: At a 0.05 false discovery rate, a later analysis found around 15,000 TCR beta sequences to be associated with HLA alleles. Later analysis showed TCR association rates varying by HLA locus, highest for DRB1 and lowest for HLA-C. In a later analysis, TCR beta V- and J-gene trimming was associated with a missense DCLRE1C variant.

Germline lookup yields CDR1 MNHEY and CDR2 SVGAGI. J was trimmed by 3 bases and V by 9 bases; bases with no gene match: 3. The CDR3 has 12 residues. The receptor was isolated from a male donor in good health and CMV-seronegative. V and J are TRBV6-5 and TRBJ2-7; 9 bases align to TRBD1. Sequencing input: PBMCs. The CDR3 DNA follows: TGTGCCAGTATGACAGGGGGCTACGAGCAGTACTTC. Residues: CASMTGGYEQYF.